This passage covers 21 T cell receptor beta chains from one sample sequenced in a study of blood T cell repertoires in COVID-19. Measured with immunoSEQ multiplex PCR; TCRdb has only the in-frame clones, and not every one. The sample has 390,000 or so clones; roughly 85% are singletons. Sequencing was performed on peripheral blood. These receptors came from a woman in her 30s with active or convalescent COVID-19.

The CDR3 region is CASYRGDYGYTF. CDR3 in DNA: TGTGCCTCGTACAGGGGGGACTATGGCTACACCTTC. The chain uses TRBV19 and TRBJ1-2; 8 nucleotides line up with TRBD1. Germline CDR1 is LNHDA and CDR2 is SQIVND (reference sequence). This CDR3 contains 12 residues. V trimming: 11 bases; J trimming: 3 bases; junction bases outside the gene matches: 5.

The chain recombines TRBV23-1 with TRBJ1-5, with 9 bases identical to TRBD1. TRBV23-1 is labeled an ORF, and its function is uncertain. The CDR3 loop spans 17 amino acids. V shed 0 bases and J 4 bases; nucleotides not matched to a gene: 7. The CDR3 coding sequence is TGCGCCAGCAGTCAATCCCCACAGGGGGCTCGTAATCAGCCCCAGCATTTT. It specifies CASSQSPQGARNQPQHF.

The CDR3 protein is CASSRGTSGGVETQYF. In DNA, the CDR3 is TGCGCCAGCAGCCGTGGGACTAGCGGGGGGGTTGAGACCCAGTACTTC. The gene calls are TRBV5-1 and TRBJ2-5, with 16 bases aligning to TRBD2. The germline CDR1 and CDR2 sequences are SGHRS and YFSETQ. J gave up 5 bases and V 4 bases, and 5 bases lay outside the gene matches. The CDR3 covers 16 residues.

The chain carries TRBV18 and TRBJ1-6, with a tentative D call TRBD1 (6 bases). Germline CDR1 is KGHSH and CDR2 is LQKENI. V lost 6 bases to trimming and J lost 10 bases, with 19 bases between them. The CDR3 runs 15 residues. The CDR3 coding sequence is TGTGCCAGCTCGGTTTATCAGGGGATGGACTCACCCCTCCACTTT. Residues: CASSVYQGMDSPLHF.

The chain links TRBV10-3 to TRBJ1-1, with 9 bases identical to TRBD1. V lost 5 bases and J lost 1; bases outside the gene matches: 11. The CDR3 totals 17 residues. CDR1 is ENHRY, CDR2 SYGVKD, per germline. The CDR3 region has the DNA TGTGCCATCAGTAAAACCGGGACAGGGTCAAGGAACACTGAAGCTTTCTTT. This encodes CAISKTGTGSRNTEAFF.

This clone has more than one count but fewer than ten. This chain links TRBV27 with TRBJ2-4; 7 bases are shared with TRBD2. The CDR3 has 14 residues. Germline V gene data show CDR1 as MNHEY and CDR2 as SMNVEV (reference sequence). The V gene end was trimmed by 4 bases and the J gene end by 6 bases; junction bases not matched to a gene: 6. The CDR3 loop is CASSSGTTPNIQYF. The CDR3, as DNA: TGTGCCAGCAGTTCAGGGACTACCCCAAACATTCAGTACTTC.

The CDR3: CASSPGGYGYTF. CDR3 DNA sequence: TGTGCCAGCTCACCTGGAGGCTATGGCTACACCTTC. The chain couples TRBV18 to TRBJ1-2; unclear D gene. The CDR3 consists of 12 residues. Trimming took 3 bases from V and 4 from J, leaving 6 bases between them. Per the germline V gene, CDR1 is KGHSH and CDR2 is LQKENI.

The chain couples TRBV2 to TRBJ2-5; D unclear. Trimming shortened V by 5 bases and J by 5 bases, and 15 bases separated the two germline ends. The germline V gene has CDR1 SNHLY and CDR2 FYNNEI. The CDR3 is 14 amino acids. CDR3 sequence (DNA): TGTGCCAGCAGTTCTGGGTCTAGTCGGGAGACCCAGTACTTC. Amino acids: CASSSGSSRETQYF.

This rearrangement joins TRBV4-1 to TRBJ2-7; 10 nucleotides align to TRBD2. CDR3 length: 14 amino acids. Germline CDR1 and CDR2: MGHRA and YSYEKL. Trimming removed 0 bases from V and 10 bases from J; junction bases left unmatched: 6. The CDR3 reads CASSQELAGVEQYF. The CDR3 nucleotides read TGCGCCAGCAGCCAAGAGCTAGCGGGAGTCGAACAGTACTTC.

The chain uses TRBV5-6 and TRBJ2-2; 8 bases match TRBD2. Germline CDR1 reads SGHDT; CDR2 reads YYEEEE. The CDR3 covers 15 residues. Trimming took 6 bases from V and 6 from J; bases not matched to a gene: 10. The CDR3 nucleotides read TGTGCCAGCAAATCAAGCGGGAGCGTCGCCGGGGAGCTGTTTTTT. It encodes CASKSSGSVAGELFF.

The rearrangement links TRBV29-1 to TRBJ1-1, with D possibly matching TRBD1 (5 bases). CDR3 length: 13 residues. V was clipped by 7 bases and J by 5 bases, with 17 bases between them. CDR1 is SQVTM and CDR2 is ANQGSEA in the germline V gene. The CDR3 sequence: CSASREVGTEAFF. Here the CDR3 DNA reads TGCAGCGCCTCCAGGGAAGTTGGTACTGAAGCTTTCTTT.

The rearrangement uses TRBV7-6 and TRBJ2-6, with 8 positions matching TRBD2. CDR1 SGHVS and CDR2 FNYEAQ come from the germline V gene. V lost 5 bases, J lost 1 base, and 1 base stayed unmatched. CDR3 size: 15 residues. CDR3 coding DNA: TGTGCCAGCAGCCGGGGGGGATCTGGGGCCAACGTCCTGACTTTC. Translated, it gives CASSRGGSGANVLTF. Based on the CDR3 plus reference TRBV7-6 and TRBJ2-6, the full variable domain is GAGVSQSPRYKVTKRGQDVALRCDPISGHVSLYWYRQALGQGPEFLTYFNYEAQQDKSGLPNDRFSAERPEGSISTLTIQRTEQRDSAMYRCASSRGGSGANVLTFGAGSRLTVL.

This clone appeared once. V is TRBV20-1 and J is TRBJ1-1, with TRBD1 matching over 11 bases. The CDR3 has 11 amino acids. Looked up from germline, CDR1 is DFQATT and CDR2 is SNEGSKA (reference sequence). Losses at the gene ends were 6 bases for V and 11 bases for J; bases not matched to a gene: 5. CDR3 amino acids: CSAGQGVEAFF. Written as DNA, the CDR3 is TGCAGTGCGGGACAGGGGGTTGAGGCTTTCTTT.

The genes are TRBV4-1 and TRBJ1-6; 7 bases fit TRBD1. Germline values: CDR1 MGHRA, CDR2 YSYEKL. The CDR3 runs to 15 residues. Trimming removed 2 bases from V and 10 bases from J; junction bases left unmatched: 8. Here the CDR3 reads CASSQRETGRSPLHF. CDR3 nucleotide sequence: TGCGCCAGCAGCCAACGCGAGACAGGGAGATCACCCCTCCACTTT.

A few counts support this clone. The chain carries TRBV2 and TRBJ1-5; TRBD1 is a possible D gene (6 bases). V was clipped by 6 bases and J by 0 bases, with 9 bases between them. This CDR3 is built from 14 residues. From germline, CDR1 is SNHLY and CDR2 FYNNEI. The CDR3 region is CASRTGDSNQPQHF. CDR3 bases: TGTGCCAGCAGGACAGGAGATAGCAATCAGCCCCAGCATTTT.

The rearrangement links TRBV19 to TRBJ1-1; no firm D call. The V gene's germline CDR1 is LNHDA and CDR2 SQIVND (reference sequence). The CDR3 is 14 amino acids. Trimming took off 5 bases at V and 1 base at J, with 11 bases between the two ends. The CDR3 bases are TGTGCCAGTAGTTTGGTTGTCGGGAACACTGAAGCTTTCTTT. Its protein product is CASSLVVGNTEAFF.

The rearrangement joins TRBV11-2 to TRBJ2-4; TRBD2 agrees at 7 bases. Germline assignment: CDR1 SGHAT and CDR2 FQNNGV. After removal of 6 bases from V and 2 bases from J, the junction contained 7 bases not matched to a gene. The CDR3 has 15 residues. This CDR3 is CASRGLAVSKNIQYF. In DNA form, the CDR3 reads TGTGCCAGCAGAGGGCTAGCGGTCTCCAAAAACATTCAGTACTTC. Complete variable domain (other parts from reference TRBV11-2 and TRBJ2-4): EAGVAQSPRYKIIEKRQSVAFWCNPISGHATLYWYQQILGQGPKLLIQFQNNGVVDDSQLPKDRFSAERLKGVDSTLKIQPAKLEDSAVYLCASRGLAVSKNIQYFGAGTRLSVL.

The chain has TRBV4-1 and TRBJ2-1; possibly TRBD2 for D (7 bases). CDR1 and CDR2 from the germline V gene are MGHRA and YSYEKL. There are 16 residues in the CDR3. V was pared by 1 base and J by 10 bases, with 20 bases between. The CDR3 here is CASSQGGGRADREQFF. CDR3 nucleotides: TGCGCCAGCAGCCAAGGAGGGGGGAGGGCCGATCGGGAGCAGTTCTTC.

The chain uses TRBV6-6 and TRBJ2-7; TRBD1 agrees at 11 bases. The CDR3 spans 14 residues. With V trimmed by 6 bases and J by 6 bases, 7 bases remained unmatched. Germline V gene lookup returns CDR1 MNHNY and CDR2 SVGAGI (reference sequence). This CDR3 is CASRDTGTGGEQYF. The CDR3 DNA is TGTGCCAGCAGGGACACCGGGACAGGGGGCGAGCAGTACTTC.

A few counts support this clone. The CDR3 protein is CASSQDWAVNYGYTF. As DNA, the CDR3 is TGCGCCAGCAGCCAAGATTGGGCAGTCAACTATGGCTACACCTTC. This chain joins TRBV4-1 and TRBJ1-2, with no clear D. The ends were cut back, 0 bases at V and 2 bases at J, with 10 bases in the middle. The germline gives CDR1 MGHRA, CDR2 YSYEKL. The CDR3 is made up of 15 amino acids.

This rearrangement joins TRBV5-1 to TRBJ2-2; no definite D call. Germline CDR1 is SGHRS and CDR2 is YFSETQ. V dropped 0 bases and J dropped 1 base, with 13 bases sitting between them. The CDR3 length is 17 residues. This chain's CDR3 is CASSLGVSGGNTGELFF. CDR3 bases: TGCGCCAGCAGCTTGGGTGTTAGTGGCGGGAACACCGGGGAGCTGTTTTTT.